This is a list of T cell receptor beta chains from one sample in a study of shared clonotypes between healthy human individuals. Data came from immunoSEQ multiplex PCR; TCRdb stores just in-frame clones and leaves some out. Among about 2.1 million clones listed, about 94% were seen once. Sequencing was carried out using naive CD8+ T cells from PBMCs. These TCRs come from a man aged 18-30 years in good health. Some clones in this sample may be carry-over from other donors' samples. The CDR3 runs from the conserved cysteine through the conserved F or W.

V gene,J gene,CDR3 protein
TRBV20-1,TRBJ2-1,CSARQGLEQFF
TRBV27,TRBJ1-2,CASSTRTGSGSNYGYTF
TRBV29-1,TRBJ2-7,CSVGRTGRGAEQYF
TRBV28,TRBJ2-7,CASSPYREHFYEQYF
TRBV28,TRBJ2-1,CASSGPLAGGLSYNEQFF
TRBV10-3,TRBJ1-2,CAITKAQGPDGYTF
TRBV6-1,TRBJ1-1,CASSVSGGSTEAFF
TRBV9,TRBJ2-1,CASSLTGVEQFF
TRBV7-3,TRBJ2-1,CASSLLAGEYNEQFF
TRBV19,TRBJ1-2,CASSIGTSIDVYGYTF
TRBV9,TRBJ1-3,CASSVRSGENVDTIYF
TRBV6-4,TRBJ2-3,CASSPQGARTDTQYF
TRBV6-4,TRBJ2-2,CASSDTNTGELFF
TRBV27,TRBJ2-5,CASSPWAQETQYF
TRBV2,TRBJ2-5,CASSDRAKETQYF
TRBV7-9,TRBJ1-2,CASSSPPGTPNYGYTF
TRBV29-1,TRBJ2-7,CSGGGGTGGRSYEQYF
TRBV7-9,TRBJ2-1,CASSLLAGAQHEQFF
TRBV28,TRBJ1-2,CASSLAGAGEDGYTF
TRBV5-1,TRBJ2-5,CASSLTSGRVETQYF
TRBV7-9,TRBJ2-2,CASSVLVGELFF
TRBV7-6,TRBJ2-2,CASSPGPSGAFTGELFF
TRBV7-2,TRBJ1-1,CASSLYQTNTEAFF
TRBV4-1,TRBJ1-4,CASSHVAVEKLFF
TRBV4-3,TRBJ1-4,CASSQGMGWEGEKLFF
TRBV4-2,TRBJ1-5,CASSPLQGQQPQHF
TRBV5-6,TRBJ2-7,CASSPGREGAYEQYF
TRBV7-7,TRBJ2-5,CASSPDRAQETQYF
TRBV30,NA,CAWSGQSASYEQYF
TRBV5-4,TRBJ2-7,CASSPDRGPSYEQYF
TRBV27,TRBJ2-5,CASTPRGRVQETQYF